Listed below are T cell receptor beta chains from one sample, sequenced in a study of beta chain features in type 1 diabetes. Generated by immunoSEQ multiplex PCR, the TCRdb table keeps only in-frame clones and is missing some. The sample has around 690,000 clones; roughly 12% are singletons. Sample: naive CD4+ T cells from blood. The receptors were gathered from a man aged 30 to 45 with type 1 diabetes. Each CDR3 is given with its conserved first and last residue. The D gene is left open where the match is weak. A clone size is listed for some rows: how often the clone was seen (once, few, many), or a class if it is expanded.

>TRBV7-2|few|TRBD2|TRBJ2-3
CASSLASGVDTQYF
TGTGCCAGCAGCTTAGCTAGCGGGGTGGATACGCAGTATTTT
>TRBV27|.|TRBD1|TRBJ1-6
CASSRQGPPLHF
TGTGCCAGCAGCCGACAGGGGCCACCCCTCCACTTT
>TRBV7-2|.|.|TRBJ1-2
CASSLVQSYGYTF
TGTGCCAGCAGCTTAGTACAGAGCTATGGCTACACCTTC
>TRBV10-2|few|.|TRBJ2-1
CASSEWGGSYNEQFF
TGCGCCAGCAGTGAATGGGGTGGGTCCTACAATGAGCAGTTCTTC
>TRBV6-8|once|.|TRBJ2-1
CASSYELALGRSGQFF
TGTGCCAGCAGTTACGAGCTCGCCCTAGGACGGTCTGGGCAGTTCTTC
>TRBV21-1|.|.|TRBJ1-2
CASSKKDSTGNYGYTF
TGTGCCAGCAGCAAAAAAGACTCGACAGGGAACTATGGCTACACCTTC
>TRBV5-4|.|.|TRBJ1-6
CASSLAQPGAASPLHF
TGTGCCAGCAGCTTGGCCCAACCAGGGGCCGCGTCACCCCTCCACTTT
>TRBV28|.|.|TRBJ2-1
CASSPRTVGSIF
TGTGCCAGCAGTCCCCGGACGGTTGGATCGATCTTC
>TRBV9|.|.|TRBJ1-6
CASSVASGYNSPLHF
TGTGCCAGCAGCGTAGCTTCAGGATATAATTCACCCCTCCACTTT
>TRBV9|few|TRBD2|TRBJ2-5
CASSVARLAGTGQETQYF
TGTGCCAGCAGCGTAGCCCGCCTAGCGGGGACGGGGCAAGAGACCCAGTACTTC
>TRBV2|few|TRBD1|TRBJ2-7
CASRTGQGTNEQYF
TGTGCCAGCAGAACGGGACAGGGGACCAACGAGCAGTACTTC
>TRBV25-1|.|.|TRBJ2-7
CASSVVYEQYF
TGTGCCAGCAGTGTGGTATACGAGCAGTACTTC
>TRBV5-1|.|.|TRBJ2-6
CASSLGTTSGANVLTF
TGCGCCAGCAGCTTGGGGACCACCTCTGGGGCCAACGTCCTGACTTTC
>TRBV6-6|few|.|TRBJ1-5
CATWGRINQPQHF
TGTGCCACCTGGGGGCGGATCAATCAGCCCCAGCATTTT
>TRBV9|.|TRBD1|TRBJ2-5
CASSPQPRVSTGAETQYF
TGTGCCAGCAGCCCCCAACCCCGGGTATCGACAGGGGCGGAGACCCAGTACTTC
>TRBV7-2|few|.|TRBJ2-2
CASRQRTANTGELFF
TGTGCCAGCAGACAGAGGACCGCGAACACCGGGGAGCTGTTTTTT
>TRBV9|.|.|TRBJ2-5
CASTTGNLQETQYF
TGTGCCAGCACCACAGGGAACCTACAAGAGACCCAGTACTTC
>TRBV27|few|.|TRBJ2-6
CASRERPSGANVLTF
TGTGCCAGCCGGGAACGGCCCTCTGGGGCCAACGTCCTGACTTTC
>TRBV5-8|few|TRBD1|TRBJ2-7
CASSRQGSYEQYF
TGTGCCAGCAGCCGACAGGGTAGCTACGAGCAGTACTTC
>TRBV4-3|.|.|TRBJ1-2
CASSQERPGVDGYTF
TGCGCCAGCAGCCAAGAACGTCCAGGGGTTGATGGCTACACCTTC
>TRBV14|few|.|TRBJ2-6
CASSRDPSRANVLTF
TGTGCCAGCAGCCGGGATCCCTCTAGGGCCAACGTCCTGACTTTC
>TRBV29-1|.|TRBD2|TRBJ2-3
CSVEGGAGGTDTQYF
TGCAGCGTTGAGGGAGGGGCCGGAGGCACAGATACGCAGTATTTT
>TRBV10-3|few|.|TRBJ1-2
CAISEQGPGIYYGYTF
TGTGCCATCAGTGAGCAAGGACCGGGAATATACTATGGCTACACCTTC
>TRBV11-3|.|TRBD2|TRBJ2-5
CASSPRTSGQETQYF
TGTGCCAGCAGCCCACGGACTAGCGGGCAAGAGACCCAGTACTTC
>TRBV9|few|TRBD1|TRBJ1-6
CASRFGQGDNSPLHF
TGTGCCAGCAGATTCGGACAGGGTGATAATTCACCCCTCCACTTT
>TRBV29-1|.|.|TRBJ2-5
CSVTRAGAETQYF
TGCAGCGTAACCCGAGCAGGCGCGGAGACCCAGTACTTC
>TRBV10-1|few|.|TRBJ2-7
CASSDSGRDLYF
TGCGCCAGCAGTGACTCCGGTAGGGACCTGTACTTC
>TRBV18|.|.|TRBJ1-2
CASSPSANYGYTF
TGTGCCAGCTCACCGTCAGCTAACTATGGCTACACCTTC
>TRBV30|.|.|TRBJ2-1
CAWRLRGLGEQFF
TGTGCCTGGAGACTCCGGGGATTAGGTGAGCAGTTCTTC
>TRBV5-1|few|.|TRBJ2-1
CASSYRDTPYNEQFF
TGCGCCAGCAGCTACCGGGACACCCCCTACAATGAGCAGTTCTTC
>TRBV5-1|few|.|TRBJ2-5
CASSSGRSQETQYF
TGCGCCAGCAGTTCGGGACGGTCTCAAGAGACCCAGTACTTC
>TRBV4-2|.|TRBD1|TRBJ1-1
CASSRGQGQITEAFF
TGTGCCAGCAGCCGGGGACAGGGGCAGATAACTGAAGCTTTCTTT
>TRBV30|.|.|TRBJ2-3
CAWCPQGYTDTQYF
TGTGCCTGGTGCCCCCAGGGGTACACAGATACGCAGTATTTT
>TRBV25-1|.|.|TRBJ2-5
CASSERGRAQETQYF
TGTGCCAGCAGTGAAAGGGGAAGGGCCCAAGAGACCCAGTACTTC
>TRBV7-2|.|.|TRBJ2-2
CASSLLSSELFF
TGTGCCAGCAGCTTATTATCTTCGGAGCTGTTTTTT
>TRBV10-3|few|.|TRBJ2-1
CAISPSESSYNEQFF
TGTGCCATCAGTCCTAGCGAGAGCTCCTACAATGAGCAGTTCTTC
>TRBV7-9|few|.|TRBJ1-6
CASSFDVSSPLHF
TGTGCCAGCAGCTTTGATGTGAGTTCACCCCTCCACTTT
>TRBV4-3|.|.|TRBJ1-1
CASSQDRAPVTEAFF
TGCGCCAGCAGCCAAGATCGCGCGCCAGTTACTGAAGCTTTCTTT
>TRBV2|few|TRBD1|TRBJ1-2
CASSRGQTNYGYTF
TGTGCCAGCAGTAGGGGACAGACTAACTATGGCTACACCTTC
>TRBV7-2|.|.|TRBJ1-1
CASSLEVSIAFF
TGTGCCAGCAGCTTAGAGGTTTCGATAGCTTTCTTT
>TRBV6-6|.|.|TRBJ1-5
CASTGQGRVQPQHF
TGTGCCAGCACAGGGCAGGGAAGGGTTCAGCCCCAGCATTTT
>TRBV6-5|.|.|TRBJ1-2
CASSSLGFGGYTF
TGTGCCAGCAGTTCACTGGGATTTGGTGGCTACACCTTC
>TRBV19|.|.|TRBJ1-5
CASSGWRNQPQHF
TGTGCCAGCTCCGGGTGGAGGAATCAGCCCCAGCATTTT
>TRBV4-2|.|.|TRBJ2-7
CASSQGYSYEQYF
TGTGCCAGCAGCCAGGGATACTCCTACGAGCAGTACTTC
>TRBV29-1|few|.|TRBJ2-1
CSVARTSSYNEQFF
TGCAGCGTTGCGCGGACGAGCTCCTACAATGAGCAGTTCTTC
>TRBV19|.|.|TRBJ1-2
CASSINRNYGYTF
TGTGCCAGTAGTATCAACAGGAACTATGGCTACACCTTC
>TRBV7-2|.|TRBD1|TRBJ1-2
CASTPYRDRASRSYGYTF
TGTGCCAGCACTCCATACCGGGACAGGGCCTCGAGGAGCTATGGCTACACCTTC
>TRBV19|.|TRBD1|TRBJ2-7
CASSILSGTGNYEQYF
TGTGCCAGTAGTATTCTTTCCGGGACAGGGAACTACGAGCAGTACTTC
>TRBV4-3|.|.|TRBJ2-2
CASSQEAGVNTGELFF
TGCGCCAGCAGCCAAGAGGCCGGGGTTAACACCGGGGAGCTGTTTTTT
>TRBV9|.|TRBD1|TRBJ1-6
CASSTRQGNSPLHF
TGTGCCAGCAGCACGCGACAGGGCAATTCACCCCTCCACTTT
>TRBV28|few|.|TRBJ2-2
CASRDTNTGELFF
TGTGCCAGCAGGGACACCAACACCGGGGAGCTGTTTTTT
>TRBV6-6|few|.|TRBJ2-5
CASSYTRGIGETQYF
TGTGCCAGCAGTTACACCCGCGGGATAGGAGAGACCCAGTACTTC
>TRBV28|.|.|TRBJ1-2
CASSATGYGYTF
TGTGCCAGCAGCGCGACAGGCTATGGCTACACCTTC
>TRBV5-4|.|TRBD1|TRBJ1-2
CASSFPGQGNYGYTF
TGTGCCAGCAGTTTCCCGGGACAGGGTAACTATGGCTACACCTTC
>TRBV7-2|.|.|TRBJ2-3
CASSLISGAATDTQYF
TGTGCCAGCAGCTTAATATCAGGGGCCGCCACAGATACGCAGTATTTT